These 2 T cell receptor beta chains came from one sample sequenced in a study of shared clonotypes between healthy human individuals. The repertoire was sequenced with immunoSEQ multiplex PCR; TCRdb's copy has only in-frame clones and lacks some. The table includes fewer than 2.5 million clones, over 85% detected once. Input material: naive CD4+ T cells from PBMCs. Documented subset: CD45RA+ positively selected. These receptors were obtained from a man aged 18 to 29 in good health. Some clones in this sample may be carry-over from other donors' samples.

In this sample, this clone turned up once. Other DNA sequences in this sample translate to the same CDR3. The chain has TRBV7-2 and TRBJ2-2; unclear D gene. V gave up 3 bases and J gave up 1 base, with 3 bases separating them. Germline CDR1 reads SGHTA; CDR2 reads FQGNSA. This CDR3 region has 13 residues. The CDR3 here is CASSFLNTGELFF. The CDR3 DNA follows: TGTGCCAGCAGCTTCCTGAACACCGGGGAGCTGTTTTTT.

This chain connects TRBV6-6 to TRBJ2-3; D is ambiguous. V lost 2 bases and J 6 bases, leaving 12 bases between the germline ends. The CDR3 consists of 14 residues. Germline loops: CDR1 MNHNY, CDR2 SVGAGI (reference sequence). CDR3 nucleotide sequence: TGTGCCAGCAGTTACACGAAGCCTTCGGATACGCAGTATTTT. Protein product: CASSYTKPSDTQYF.